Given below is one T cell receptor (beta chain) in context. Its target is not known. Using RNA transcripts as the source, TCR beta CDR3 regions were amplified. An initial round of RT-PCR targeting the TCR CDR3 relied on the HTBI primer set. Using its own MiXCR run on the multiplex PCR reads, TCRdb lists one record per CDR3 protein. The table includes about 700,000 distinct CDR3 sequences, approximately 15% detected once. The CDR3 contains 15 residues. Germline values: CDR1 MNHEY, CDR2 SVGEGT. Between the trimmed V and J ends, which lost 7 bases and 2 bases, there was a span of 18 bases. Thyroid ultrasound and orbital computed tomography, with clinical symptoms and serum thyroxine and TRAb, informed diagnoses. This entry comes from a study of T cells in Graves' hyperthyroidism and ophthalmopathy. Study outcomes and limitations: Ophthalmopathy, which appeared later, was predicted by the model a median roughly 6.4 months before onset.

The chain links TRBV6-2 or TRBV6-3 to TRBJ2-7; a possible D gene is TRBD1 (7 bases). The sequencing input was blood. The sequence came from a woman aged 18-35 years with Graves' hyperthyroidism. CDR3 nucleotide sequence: TGTGCCAGCATTCGTGGCGGGACAGCCGCCTACGAGCAGTACTTC. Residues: CASIRGGTAAYEQYF.